The 25 T cell receptor beta chains reported below all come from one sample, sequenced in a study of shared clonotypes between healthy human individuals. This table comes from immunoSEQ multiplex PCR, and its TCRdb copy is limited to in-frame clones, with some not included. The sample has fewer than 800,000 clones; about 91% are singletons. Positive CCR7 selection of CD45RO-negative cells yielded the naive CD8 cells, and terminally differentiated effector memory CD45RA+ cells were excluded. The source material was naive CD8+ T cells sorted from blood. Receptors originate from a man aged 25 to 45 in good health.

This rearrangement joins TRBV15 to TRBJ2-1, with no clear D. The CDR3 runs 13 residues. V dropped 4 bases and J dropped 4 bases, with 8 bases sitting between them. Per germline, CDR1 LNHNV and CDR2 YYDKDF (reference sequence). The CDR3 is CATSTESYNEQFF. Written as DNA, the CDR3 is TGTGCCACCAGCACGGAGTCATACAATGAGCAGTTCTTC.

The rearrangement links TRBV5-4 to TRBJ2-3, with D unresolved. CDR1 is SGHNT, CDR2 YYREEE, per germline (reference sequence). Trimming shortened V by 2 bases and J by 4 bases, and 5 bases separated the two germline ends. The CDR3 is 12 residues long. CDR3 DNA: TGTGCCAGCAGCTTAAGGGCAGATACGCAGTATTTT. This encodes CASSLRADTQYF.

V is TRBV7-9 and J is TRBJ2-3; 15 nucleotides agree with TRBD2. Unmatched junction bases numbered 6, after V lost 5 bases and J lost 0 bases. The CDR3 extends over 18 amino acids. The germline CDR1 and CDR2 sequences are SEHNR and FQNEAQ (reference sequence). CDR3 DNA: TGTGCCAGCAGCCTCGGACTAGCGGGAGGGCCCAGCACAGATACGCAGTATTTT. As protein: CASSLGLAGGPSTDTQYF. The full variable domain, its missing parts supplied by reference TRBV7-9 and TRBJ2-3, is DTGVSQNPRHKITKRGQNVTFRCDPISEHNRLYWYRQTLGQGPEFLTYFQNEAQLEKSRLLSDRFSAERPKGSFSTLEIQRTEQGDSAMYLCASSLGLAGGPSTDTQYFGPGTRLTVL.

V and J are TRBV5-4 and TRBJ2-3; 7 bases are shared with TRBD1. The CDR3 runs 14 residues. The germline gives CDR1 SGHNT, CDR2 YYREEE (reference sequence). The V and J ends lost 1 base and 9 bases, in that order; junction bases with no gene match: 8. DNA of the CDR3: TGTGCCAGCAGCTTGTTCGCCGACAGGGCGACGCAGTATTTT. It encodes CASSLFADRATQYF.

In DNA form, the CDR3 reads TGTGCCAGCAGCTTGGGGGCGCAAGCGCAGTATTTT. This sequence encodes CASSLGAQAQYF. The chain uses TRBV5-4 and TRBJ2-3; D not certain. Trimming removed 0 bases from V and 10 bases from J, with 9 bases in between. CDR1 and CDR2 from the germline V gene are SGHNT and YYREEE (reference sequence). The CDR3 runs to 12 residues. The full variable domain, with the rest looked up from reference TRBV5-4 and TRBJ2-3, is ETGVTQSPTHLIKTRGQQVTLRCSSQSGHNTVSWYQQALGQGPQFIFQYYREEENGRGNFPPRFSGLQFPNYSSELNVNALELDDSALYLCASSLGAQAQYFGPGTRLTVL.

The chain links TRBV19 to TRBJ2-1; the match to TRBD1 covers 12 bases. Germline assignment: CDR1 LNHDA and CDR2 SQIVND (reference sequence). Trimming at V came to 7 bases and at J to 9 bases, leaving 10 bases not matched to a gene. The CDR3 is 15 amino acids. The CDR3, as DNA: TGTGCCAGTACCTTCGCCGGGACAGGGGGCGTTGAGCAGTTCTTC. It codes for CASTFAGTGGVEQFF. Full variable domain (rest looked up from reference TRBV19 and TRBJ2-1): DGGITQSPKYLFRKEGQNVTLSCEQNLNHDAMYWYRQDPGQGLRLIYYSQIVNDFQKGDIAEGYSVSREKKESFPLTVTSAQKNPTAFYLCASTFAGTGGVEQFFGPGTRLTVL.

This clone has only one observation. The rearrangement joins TRBV28 to TRBJ2-3; D uncertain. This CDR3 region has 14 residues. The germline V gene encodes CDR1 MDHEN and CDR2 SYDVKM. Trimming cost V 6 bases and J 1 base, with 11 bases left between them. CDR3 sequence: CASRTGLGTDTQYF. For the CDR3, the DNA is TGTGCCAGCAGGACCGGGCTAGGCACAGATACGCAGTATTTT. Drawing the rest from reference TRBV28 and TRBJ2-3, the complete variable domain is DVKVTQSSRYLVKRTGEKVFLECVQDMDHENMFWYRQDPGLGLRLIYFSYDVKMKEKGDIPEGYSVSREKKERFSLILESASTNQTSMYLCASRTGLGTDTQYFGPGTRLTVL.

This clone was recorded only once. This rearrangement joins TRBV13 to TRBJ1-2; 7 bases are a match to TRBD1. Unmatched junction bases numbered 0, after V lost 0 bases and J lost 2 bases. The CDR3 has 14 amino acids. The germline V gene has CDR1 PRHDT and CDR2 FYEKMQ (reference sequence). For the CDR3, the DNA is TGTGCCAGCAGCTTAGGGACAGGGAACTATGGCTACACCTTC. This gives the protein CASSLGTGNYGYTF.

The chain joins TRBV14 to TRBJ1-2, with 7 bases that match TRBD1. The ends lost 3 bases at V and 7 bases at J; junction bases unmatched: 14. Germline values: CDR1 SGHDN, CDR2 FVKESK. CDR3 length: 16 residues. CDR3 in amino acids: CASSHRDSAVIGGYTF. The CDR3 coding sequence is TGTGCCAGCAGCCACCGGGACAGCGCTGTTATTGGTGGCTACACCTTC.

The rearrangement uses TRBV30 and TRBJ2-1; a possible D gene is TRBD2 (6 bases). Trimming cost V 2 bases and J 6 bases, with 17 bases left between them. CDR3 length: 15 amino acids. The germline gives CDR1 GTSNPN, CDR2 SVGIG (reference sequence). Written as DNA, the CDR3 is TGTGCCTGGAGTCGCTTAGCGGAGTCGGGCAATGAGCAGTTCTTC. Translated: CAWSRLAESGNEQFF.

J is TRBJ1-2 and V is TRBV7-9, with D maybe TRBD1 (5 bases). V lost 6 bases and J 1 base, leaving 9 bases between the germline ends. The CDR3 contains 13 residues. Per the germline V gene, CDR1 is SEHNR and CDR2 is FQNEAQ (reference sequence). CDR3: CASSSDSNYGYTF. The CDR3 DNA follows: TGTGCCAGCAGTTCTGACAGTAACTATGGCTACACCTTC.

The rearrangement links TRBV29-1 to TRBJ2-7; TRBD2 aligns across 8 bases. V dropped 5 bases and J dropped 2; count of bases not matched to a gene: 5. This CDR3 spans 13 amino acids. The V gene's germline CDR1 is SQVTM and CDR2 ANQGSEA. This CDR3 reads CSVRWREAYEQYF. The DNA of the CDR3 is TGCAGCGTTCGGTGGCGGGAGGCCTACGAGCAGTACTTC.

As concerns this clone: Other nucleotide sequences in the sample specify the same CDR3. This chain links TRBV10-2 with TRBJ2-7; D call uncertain. This CDR3 contains 12 residues. With 0 bases removed from V and 4 bases from J, the gap between germline ends came to 4 bases. The germline CDR1 and CDR2 sequences are WSHSY and SAAADI. The CDR3 loop reads CASSESPYEQYF. Written as DNA, the CDR3 is TGCGCCAGCAGTGAGTCTCCATACGAGCAGTACTTC.

The rearrangement uses TRBV11-3 and TRBJ2-1; 7 nucleotides agree with TRBD2. Per germline, CDR1 SGHNT and CDR2 YENEEA. The CDR3 runs 17 residues. The V and J ends lost 8 bases and 8 bases, in that order; junction bases with no gene match: 21. The CDR3 loop is CASSGPSGEGVNDEQFF. The CDR3 coding sequence is TGTGCCAGCTCGGGTCCTTCGGGGGAGGGAGTTAATGATGAGCAGTTCTTC.

The rearrangement links TRBV2 to TRBJ2-1; 11 nucleotides align to TRBD2. CDR1 is SNHLY, CDR2 FYNNEI, per germline. J was trimmed by 0 bases and V by 9 bases; bases with no gene match: 22. This CDR3 region has 21 residues. CDR3 bases: TGTGCCAGTAGACAGGGGTTGGAAGCTAGCGGGAGGCGATACTCCTACAATGAGCAGTTCTTC. This translates into CASRQGLEASGRRYSYNEQFF.

The rearrangement joins TRBV19 to TRBJ2-3; D may match TRBD1 or TRBD2 (5 bases each). The V end lost 9 bases, the J end lost 0 bases, and 10 bases lay between the germline ends. The CDR3 totals 13 residues. Germline-derived CDR1 and CDR2 are LNHDA and SQIVND (reference sequence). CDR3 coding DNA: TGTGCCAGCGGGGCCACTAGCACAGATACGCAGTATTTT. Translating gives CASGATSTDTQYF. The entire variable domain, with the rest obtained from reference TRBV19 and TRBJ2-3, is as follows: DGGITQSPKYLFRKEGQNVTLSCEQNLNHDAMYWYRQDPGQGLRLIYYSQIVNDFQKGDIAEGYSVSREKKESFPLTVTSAQKNPTAFYLCASGATSTDTQYFGPGTRLTVL.

The chain combines TRBV28 with TRBJ2-7, with a tentative D call TRBD2 (5 bases). The CDR3 is 15 amino acids. Per germline, CDR1 MDHEN and CDR2 SYDVKM. V was cut by 6 bases and J by 3 bases, with 18 bases left in between. CDR3 bases: TGTGCCAGCAGCCCCTTGGAGGACCCCCGCTACGAGCAGTACTTC. It is translated as CASSPLEDPRYEQYF. The whole variable domain, filled in from reference TRBV28 and TRBJ2-7, reads DVKVTQSSRYLVKRTGEKVFLECVQDMDHENMFWYRQDPGLGLRLIYFSYDVKMKEKGDIPEGYSVSREKKERFSLILESASTNQTSMYLCASSPLEDPRYEQYFGPGTRLTVT.

V gene TRBV7-9 combines with J gene TRBJ2-1, with 7 bases fitting TRBD2. Trimming cost V 8 bases and J 7 bases; bases outside gene matches: 5. CDR1 is SEHNR and CDR2 is FQNEAQ in the germline V gene (reference sequence). The CDR3 is 12 amino acids. CDR3 sequence reads: CASAGVGNEQFF. The CDR3 DNA is TGTGCCAGCGCGGGAGTGGGTAATGAGCAGTTCTTC.

The J gene is TRBJ2-1, the V gene TRBV20-1; no definite D call. V lost 3 bases and J 12 bases, leaving 12 bases between the germline ends. CDR1 is DFQATT, CDR2 SNEGSKA, per germline (reference sequence). This CDR3 spans 11 amino acids. The CDR3 DNA reads as TGCAGTGCTAGTAGGGAAGATAGGCAGTTCTTC. It translates to CSASREDRQFF.

The chain carries TRBV19 and TRBJ1-1, with D tentatively TRBD1 (5 bases). Trimming left V 3 bases short and J 6 bases short, with 8 bases between. CDR1 and CDR2 from the germline V gene are LNHDA and SQIVND (reference sequence). This CDR3 region has 12 residues. The CDR3 DNA reads as TGTGCCAGTAGTATCCCGGGGGCTGAAGCTTTCTTT. This encodes CASSIPGAEAFF.

The genes are TRBV4-1 and TRBJ2-7, with 9 bases aligning to TRBD2. Germline assignment: CDR1 MGHRA and CDR2 YSYEKL. V shed 0 bases and J 6 bases; nucleotides not matched to a gene: 6. The CDR3 sequence is 15 residues long. The CDR3 spells CASSQDRSGRSEQYF. CDR3 coding DNA: TGCGCCAGCAGCCAAGATCGTAGCGGGAGAAGCGAGCAGTACTTC.

The chain joins TRBV2 to TRBJ2-7; the match to TRBD1 covers 9 bases. The CDR3 has 13 residues. Germline CDR1 reads SNHLY; CDR2 reads FYNNEI. The J segment lost 7 bases and the V segment lost 10 bases, leaving 11 bases of the junction unmatched. The CDR3 region has the DNA TGTGCCACTCAGATACAGGGGGCGAGGGAGCAGTACTTC. This sequence encodes CATQIQGAREQYF.

The rearrangement uses TRBV21-1 and TRBJ1-5. TRBV21-1 is reported as a pseudogene. The CDR3 runs to 15 residues. CDR3 sequence: CASSKAFRRNQPQHF. The DNA for the CDR3 is TGTGCCAGCAGCAAAGCATTTAGGCGCAATCAGCCCCAGCATTTT.

The V call is TRBV7-9, the J call TRBJ2-7; 8 positions match TRBD1. Germline V gene data show CDR1 as SEHNR and CDR2 as FQNEAQ (reference sequence). CDR3 size: 15 residues. J lost 3 bases, V lost 7 bases, and 11 bases had no gene match. CDR3 sequence: CASNPIRDRYYEQYF. The DNA of the CDR3 is TGTGCCAGCAACCCAATCCGGGACAGGTACTACGAGCAGTACTTC.

The chain carries TRBV28 and TRBJ2-5; TRBD1 agrees at 7 bases. V lost 6 bases, J lost 4 bases, and 17 bases stayed unmatched. The CDR3 extends over 17 amino acids. The V gene's germline CDR1 is MDHEN and CDR2 SYDVKM. The DNA of the CDR3 is TGTGCCAGCAGCTGGGGGAAGGGGGCGGCAGTAGGAGAGACCCAGTACTTC. It is translated as CASSWGKGAAVGETQYF. Complete variable domain (other parts from reference TRBV28 and TRBJ2-5): DVKVTQSSRYLVKRTGEKVFLECVQDMDHENMFWYRQDPGLGLRLIYFSYDVKMKEKGDIPEGYSVSREKKERFSLILESASTNQTSMYLCASSWGKGAAVGETQYFGPGTRLLVL.